These 23 T cell receptor beta chains came from one sample sequenced in a study of blood T cell repertoires in COVID-19 (dated by TCRdb to the early 2020s). The library was made by the immunoSEQ multiplex PCR assay. TCRdb stores this immuneACCESS table with in-frame sequences only. Part of the clones is absent; in the studies checked, under half of the shortfall reflects unresolved V genes, and no reason is known for the rest. The sample table records a few hundred thousand clones; more than 85% of these occur just once. Of the sample, under 3% is held by the ten largest clones. Sequenced material: peripheral blood. These receptors originate from a young adult with COVID-19, enrolled during active disease.

The rearrangement links TRBV5-1 to TRBJ2-7, with D possibly matching TRBD2 (6 bases). Per the germline V gene, CDR1 is SGHRS and CDR2 is YFSETQ. Trimming pared 4 bases from V and 5 bases from J, leaving 19 bases between. CDR3 length equals 15 residues. The CDR3 DNA is TGCGCCAGCAGCCTGGGCAGGCGGGGCGGGGACGAGCAGTACTTC. It encodes CASSLGRRGGDEQYF.

V is TRBV19 and J is TRBJ1-1; 8 bases fit TRBD1. Looked up from germline, CDR1 is LNHDA and CDR2 is SQIVND (reference sequence). The CDR3 loop spans 14 amino acids. Germline trimming cut 7 bases from V and 7 bases from J; bases unmatched to any gene: 11. Here the CDR3 reads CASKPTGAYGEAFF. In DNA form, the CDR3 reads TGTGCCAGTAAACCGACAGGGGCGTATGGTGAAGCTTTCTTT. The full variable domain, in which reference TRBV19 and TRBJ1-1 provide the parts outside the CDR3, is DGGITQSPKYLFRKEGQNVTLSCEQNLNHDAMYWYRQDPGQGLRLIYYSQIVNDFQKGDIAEGYSVSREKKESFPLTVTSAQKNPTAFYLCASKPTGAYGEAFFGQGTRLTVV.

The V gene is TRBV20-1, the J gene TRBJ2-1, with D perhaps matching TRBD2 (6 bases). V was pared by 3 bases and J by 6 bases, with 12 bases between. Per the germline V gene, CDR1 is DFQATT and CDR2 is SNEGSKA (reference sequence). The CDR3 contains 13 residues. The CDR3 sequence: CSASKLATNEQFF. In nucleotides, the CDR3 is TGCAGTGCTAGTAAGCTAGCGACCAATGAGCAGTTCTTC.

The chain joins TRBV4-1 to TRBJ2-7; 10 positions match TRBD2. Germline lookup yields CDR1 MGHRA and CDR2 YSYEKL. After removal of 0 bases from V and 4 bases from J, the junction contained 3 bases not matched to a gene. CDR3 size: 15 residues. The CDR3 is CASSQEASGSYEQYF. CDR3 in DNA: TGCGCCAGCAGCCAAGAAGCTAGCGGGAGTTACGAGCAGTACTTC.

The rearrangement links TRBV7-2 to TRBJ2-1, with 8 bases that match TRBD2. Germline CDR1 SGHTA, CDR2 FQGNSA. Trimming removed 6 bases from V and 9 bases from J; junction bases left unmatched: 10. CDR3 length: 14 amino acids. The CDR3 nucleotides read TGTGCCAGCAGGGCGGGACTAGATATGAGTGAGCAGTTCTTC. Translating it yields CASRAGLDMSEQFF.

This sequence joins TRBV27 and TRBJ2-7; D may be TRBD2 (5 bases). The CDR3 length is 13 residues. CDR1 is MNHEY and CDR2 is SMNVEV in the germline V gene (reference sequence). V was pared by 0 bases and J by 6 bases, with 9 bases between. The CDR3 spells CASSLSGSGEQYF. DNA of the CDR3: TGTGCCAGCAGTTTATCGGGGAGTGGCGAGCAGTACTTC.

This chain uses TRBV5-8 with TRBJ1-1, with D unclear. Trimming pared 3 bases from V and 4 bases from J, leaving 10 bases between. CDR1 is SGHTS, CDR2 YDEGEE, per germline. The length of the CDR3 is 13 residues. The chain's CDR3 is CASSWVAGTEAFF. In nucleotides, the CDR3 is TGTGCCAGCAGCTGGGTCGCGGGCACTGAAGCTTTCTTT.

The chain carries TRBV27 and TRBJ2-3; D unclear. The CDR3 covers 15 residues. V lost 6 bases to trimming and J lost 3 bases, with 16 bases between them. CDR1 and CDR2 from the germline V gene are MNHEY and SMNVEV (reference sequence). CDR3 sequence: CASSPRFKETDTQYF. The CDR3 region has the DNA TGTGCCAGCAGCCCTCGTTTTAAGGAGACAGATACGCAGTATTTT.

DNA for the CDR3: TGTGCCAGCAGGTCTGGACAGCTCAACACTGAAGCTTTCTTT. As protein: CASRSGQLNTEAFF. The rearrangement joins TRBV6-5 to TRBJ1-1, with a possible D match to TRBD1 (6 bases). This CDR3 comprises 14 residues. V lost 6 bases to trimming and J lost 2 bases, with 13 bases between them. Germline lookup yields CDR1 MNHEY and CDR2 SVGAGI.

The chain couples TRBV11-2 to TRBJ2-7, with TRBD1 matching over 7 bases. V lost 5 bases, J lost 5 bases, and 12 bases stayed unmatched. Germline V lookup: CDR1 SGHAT, CDR2 FQNNGV. The CDR3 is made up of 15 amino acids. In DNA form, the CDR3 reads TGTGCCAGCAGCCCAGACAGGGTACTCGGCCACGAGCAGTACTTC. This sequence encodes CASSPDRVLGHEQYF. Full variable domain (remainder filled in from reference TRBV11-2 and TRBJ2-7): EAGVAQSPRYKIIEKRQSVAFWCNPISGHATLYWYQQILGQGPKLLIQFQNNGVVDDSQLPKDRFSAERLKGVDSTLKIQPAKLEDSAVYLCASSPDRVLGHEQYFGPGTRLTVT.

The J gene is TRBJ2-1, the V gene TRBV4-3; TRBD1 matches at 8 bases. CDR1 is LGHNA, CDR2 YSLEER, per germline. V lost 0 bases, J lost 6 bases, and 4 bases stayed unmatched. The CDR3 loop spans 15 amino acids. The CDR3 loop is CASSQDATGGNEQFF. The DNA of the CDR3 is TGCGCCAGCAGCCAAGACGCCACAGGGGGCAATGAGCAGTTCTTC.

A single count supports this clone. This chain uses TRBV21-1 with TRBJ1-5; the table's D call, TRBD1, has no DNA check behind it. TRBV21-1 is assigned pseudogene status. The CDR3 runs 16 residues. CDR3 coding DNA: TGTGCCAGCAGCAAAAATTCAGGCTATAGCAATCAGCCCCAGCATTTT. Translating it yields CASSKNSGYSNQPQHF.

The chain has TRBV6-4 and TRBJ1-1, with D perhaps matching TRBD1 (6 bases). V lost 3 bases and J lost 1, with 9 bases in between. Germline V gene lookup returns CDR1 MRHNA and CDR2 SNTAGT. The CDR3 has 14 residues. The CDR3 region is CASSDSDRNTEAFF. The CDR3 region has the DNA TGTGCCAGCAGTGATTCGGACAGGAACACTGAAGCTTTCTTT.

The chain combines TRBV24-1 with TRBJ1-5; D possibly corresponds to TRBD1 (6 bases). This CDR3 is 16 amino acids long. With 4 bases removed from V and 4 bases from J, the gap between germline ends came to 16 bases. Per germline, CDR1 KGHDR and CDR2 SFDVKD. CDR3 nucleotides: TGTGCCACCAGTGACGATCAGGGGAACTGGAATCAGCCCCAGCATTTT. Its protein product is CATSDDQGNWNQPQHF.

The rearrangement joins TRBV6-2 or TRBV6-3 to TRBJ1-3; 10 bases fit TRBD1. V dropped 2 bases and J dropped 2; count of bases not matched to a gene: 18. CDR1 and CDR2 from the germline V gene are MNHEY and SVGEGT. This CDR3 is built from 21 residues. The CDR3 loop reads CASSYPPTDGDRGQPGNTIYF. CDR3 DNA sequence: TGTGCCAGCAGTTACCCCCCGACCGATGGGGACAGGGGCCAACCTGGAAACACCATATATTTT.

The genes are TRBV7-9 and TRBJ1-1, with a tentative D call TRBD1 (6 bases). CDR1 and CDR2 (germline): SEHNR, FQNEAQ (reference sequence). V gave up 7 bases and J gave up 11 bases, with 20 bases separating them. There are 13 residues in the CDR3. CDR3 DNA: TGTGCCAGCACCCATGGTGTTCAAAGGGGGGCTTTCTTT. It codes for CASTHGVQRGAFF.

J is TRBJ1-3 and V is TRBV9, with D perhaps matching TRBD1 (5 bases). CDR1 is SGDLS and CDR2 is YYNGEE in the germline V gene. The ends were cut back, 0 bases at V and 4 bases at J, with 11 bases in the middle. This CDR3 contains 15 residues. CDR3 protein: CASSVGQSGGNTIYF. The CDR3 DNA reads TGTGCCAGCAGCGTAGGACAGTCTGGGGGAAACACCATATATTTT.

The table lists this clone with a few counts. V and J are TRBV27 and TRBJ1-1; TRBD1 matches 9 bases. The CDR3 covers 14 residues. With V trimmed by 6 bases and J by 7 bases, 9 bases remained unmatched. CDR1 is MNHEY and CDR2 is SMNVEV in the germline V gene (reference sequence). CDR3 protein: CASSLLQGASEAFF. For the CDR3, the DNA is TGTGCCAGCAGCCTACTACAGGGGGCTAGTGAAGCTTTCTTT.

The gene calls are TRBV5-4 and TRBJ2-7; D gene unclear. The CDR3 is made up of 14 amino acids. The germline gives CDR1 SGHNT, CDR2 YYREEE (reference sequence). V gave up 4 bases and J gave up 0 bases, with 11 bases separating them. In DNA form, the CDR3 reads TGTGCCAGCAGCCCCGACTTTGACTCCTACGAGCAGTACTTC. Translating it yields CASSPDFDSYEQYF.

This clone appeared once. The chain carries TRBV12-3 or TRBV12-4 and TRBJ2-7, with unresolved D. V shed 2 bases and J shed 7 bases, with 12 bases lying between them. The CDR3 is 13 residues long. This CDR3 reads CASSLNNKWEQYF. Here the CDR3 DNA reads TGTGCCAGCAGTTTAAATAACAAATGGGAGCAGTACTTC.

This CDR3 is CASSSWDRAKAYEQYF. The CDR3 nucleotides read TGTGCCAGCAGCTCCTGGGACAGGGCGAAAGCCTACGAGCAGTACTTC. V is TRBV7-9 and J is TRBJ2-7, with 9 bases fitting TRBD1. V was pared by 4 bases and J by 2 bases, with 9 bases of the junction left unmatched. The CDR3 is 16 amino acids. CDR1 is SEHNR and CDR2 is FQNEAQ in the germline V gene (reference sequence).

The V and J genes are TRBV12-3 or TRBV12-4 and TRBJ2-1; D is undetermined. CDR3 length: 13 amino acids. V lost 3 bases to trimming and J lost 3 bases, with 6 bases between them. CDR3 protein: CASSFGNYNEQFF. The CDR3 DNA sequence: TGTGCCAGCAGTTTTGGCAACTACAATGAGCAGTTCTTC.

The chain has TRBV6-2 or TRBV6-3 and TRBJ2-5, with 9 bases identical to TRBD2. This CDR3 has 16 amino acids. Trimming cost V 1 base and J 2 bases; bases outside gene matches: 5. CDR1 and CDR2 (germline): MNHEY, SVGEGT. The CDR3 reads CASSYFAGGLQETQYF. The CDR3 DNA reads as TGTGCCAGCAGTTACTTTGCGGGAGGGTTGCAAGAGACCCAGTACTTC.